Shown below are 5 T cell receptor beta chains from a single sample sequenced in a study of cytomegalovirus exposure and HLA in healthy donors. PCR was performed using 60 Vbeta and 13 Jbeta primers. Generated by immunoSEQ multiplex PCR, the TCRdb table keeps only in-frame clones and is missing some. The repertoire holds about 130,000 clones, roughly four fifths seen once, with about 2% in the top ten. Sequences were obtained from PBMCs. The receptors were gathered from a man aged 50 to 60 in good health and CMV-seronegative.

This rearrangement joins TRBV4-1 to TRBJ1-2, with D perhaps matching TRBD1 (6 bases). The ends were cut back, 3 bases at V and 2 bases at J, with 16 bases in the middle. The CDR3 consists of 16 residues. Germline-derived CDR1 and CDR2 are MGHRA and YSYEKL. The CDR3 reads CASSQPLRTENYGYTF. The CDR3 coding sequence is TGCGCCAGCAGCCAGCCTCTGAGGACAGAAAACTATGGCTACACCTTC.

The rearrangement joins TRBV18 to TRBJ2-7; weak D call: TRBD2 (7 bases). Germline values: CDR1 KGHSH, CDR2 LQKENI. V lost 3 bases to trimming and J lost 0 bases, with 12 bases between them. The CDR3 sequence is 15 residues long. The CDR3 DNA reads as TGTGCCAGCTCACCCGGGGGGCCAGTCTCCTACGAGCAGTACTTC. As protein: CASSPGGPVSYEQYF. Using reference TRBV18 and TRBJ2-7 for the parts outside the CDR3, the full variable domain is NAGVMQNPRHLVRRRGQEARLRCSPMKGHSHVYWYRQLPEEGLKFMVYLQKENIIDESGMPKERFSAEFPKEGPSILRIQQVVRGDSAAYFCASSPGGPVSYEQYFGPGTRLTVT.

J is TRBJ1-6 and V is TRBV19, with D maybe TRBD1 (5 bases). V gave up 6 bases and J gave up 9 bases, with 21 bases separating them. Germline V gene lookup returns CDR1 LNHDA and CDR2 SQIVND (reference sequence). CDR3 size: 16 residues. The chain's CDR3 is CASRPSRATGGSPLHF. CDR3 in DNA: TGTGCCAGTAGACCCTCCAGGGCCACAGGCGGTTCACCCCTCCACTTT.

V is TRBV7-8 and J is TRBJ2-7, with D maybe TRBD2 (5 bases). This CDR3 is 13 amino acids long. V lost 1 base and J 5 bases, leaving 9 bases between the germline ends. Germline V gene data show CDR1 as SGHVS and CDR2 as FQNEAQ. The CDR3 nucleotides read TGTGCCAGCAGCTTAGGAGGGTCCAACGAGCAGTACGTC. This sequence encodes CASSLGGSNEQYV.

The chain uses TRBV7-9 and TRBJ1-6; no reliable D call. The CDR3 spans 14 residues. CDR1 SEHNR and CDR2 FQNEAQ come from the germline V gene (reference sequence). Trimming stripped 5 bases from V and 0 bases from J, with 5 bases between. The CDR3 here is CASSPSSYNSPLHF. CDR3 DNA: TGTGCCAGCAGCCCGAGCTCCTATAATTCACCCCTCCACTTT.